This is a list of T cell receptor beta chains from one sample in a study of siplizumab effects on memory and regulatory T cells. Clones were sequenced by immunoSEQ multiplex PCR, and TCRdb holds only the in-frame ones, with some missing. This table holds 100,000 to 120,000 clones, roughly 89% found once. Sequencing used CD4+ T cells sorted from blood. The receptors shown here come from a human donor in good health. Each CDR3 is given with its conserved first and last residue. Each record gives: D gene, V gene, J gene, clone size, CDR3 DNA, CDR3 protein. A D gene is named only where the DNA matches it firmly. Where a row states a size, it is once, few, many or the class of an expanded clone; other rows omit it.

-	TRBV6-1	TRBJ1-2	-	TGTGCCAGCAGTGAAAATTGGACAGTCTATGGCTACACCTTC	CASSENWTVYGYTF
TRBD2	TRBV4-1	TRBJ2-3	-	TGCGCCAGCAGCCCACTAGCGAACACAGATACGCAGTATTTT	CASSPLANTDTQYF
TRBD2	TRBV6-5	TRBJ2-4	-	TGTGCCAGCAGTTTAACTAGCGGGAGTGACATTCAGTACTTC	CASSLTSGSDIQYF
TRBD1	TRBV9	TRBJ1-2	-	TGTGCCAGCAGCGTAGACTTAACCCCAAGCAGGGGGAAAAACTATGGCTACACCTTC	CASSVDLTPSRGKNYGYTF
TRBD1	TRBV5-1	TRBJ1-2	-	TGCGCCAGCAGCTTGACCCGGACAGGGGCCGTAAACCCCTATGGCTACACCTTC	CASSLTRTGAVNPYGYTF
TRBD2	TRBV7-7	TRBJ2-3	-	TGTGCTAGCAGCTTAGGAGTAGCGGGACCTGGGGATACGCAGTATTTT	CASSLGVAGPGDTQYF
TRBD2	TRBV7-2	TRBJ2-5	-	TGTGCCAGCAGCGCCACAGGGCGGGGGGGCGGAGAGACCCAGTACTTC	CASSATGRGGGETQYF
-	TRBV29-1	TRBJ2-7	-	TGCAGCGCCTCGGGGTTGTACGAGCAGTACTTC	CSASGLYEQYF
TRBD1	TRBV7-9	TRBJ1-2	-	TGTGCCAGCAGCTTAAAGTCGGCAGGGGGAGGGTATGGCTACACCTTC	CASSLKSAGGGYGYTF
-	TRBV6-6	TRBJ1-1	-	TGTGCCAGCAGTTTCCCGGTCAGGAACACTGAAGCTTTCTTT	CASSFPVRNTEAFF
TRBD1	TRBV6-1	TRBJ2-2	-	TGTGCCAGCAGTGAAGAGTCAGGGGGCTGGAACACCGGGGAGCTGTTTTTT	CASSEESGGWNTGELFF
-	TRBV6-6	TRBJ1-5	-	TGTGCCAGCAGTTACTCAGGGGATCAGCCCCAGCATTTT	CASSYSGDQPQHF
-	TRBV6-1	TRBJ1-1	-	TGTGCCAGCAGCTGGGAGGCCGTTGAAGCTTTCTTT	CASSWEAVEAFF
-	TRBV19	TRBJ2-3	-	TGTGCCAGTAGTATCTTGTCTAGCACAGATACGCAGTATTTT	CASSILSSTDTQYF
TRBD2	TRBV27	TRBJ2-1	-	TGTGCCAGCACCGTACTAGCGGGGGGGGCTTTCGAGCAGTTCTTC	CASTVLAGGAFEQFF
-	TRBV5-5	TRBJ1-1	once	TGTGCCAGCAGCTGGGCAGCTGCAAACACTGAAGCTTTCTTT	CASSWAAANTEAFF
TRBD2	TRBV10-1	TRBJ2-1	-	TGCGCCAGCAGTTGCTTCGGTAGCGGGGACTACAATGAGCAGTTCTTC	CASSCFGSGDYNEQFF
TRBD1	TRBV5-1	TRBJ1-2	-	TGCGCCAGCAGCCCGGGACAGGGGTATGGCTACACCTTC	CASSPGQGYGYTF
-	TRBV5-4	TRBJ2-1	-	TGTGCCAGCAGCCCGCCCGGACTATACAATGAGCAGTTCTTC	CASSPPGLYNEQFF
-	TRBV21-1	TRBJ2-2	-	TGTGCCAGCAGCAAAGCGCAGAACACCGGGGAGCTGTTTTTT	CASSKAQNTGELFF
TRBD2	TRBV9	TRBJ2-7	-	TGTGCCAGCAGCGTAGGGTGGGAGGGCCTCTACGAGCAGTACTTC	CASSVGWEGLYEQYF
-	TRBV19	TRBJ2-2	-	TGTGCCAGTCGTTCTAACGCGGGCTCCAGCGCCGGCGGGGAGCTGTTTTTT	CASRSNAGSSAGGELFF
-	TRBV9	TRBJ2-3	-	TGTGCCAGCAGCTCTCGCGGTAGCGGAACAAGCACAGATACGCAGTATTTT	CASSSRGSGTSTDTQYF
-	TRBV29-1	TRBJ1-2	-	TGCAGCGTCCTCGTCGGAGGGGGCTACACCTTC	CSVLVGGGYTF
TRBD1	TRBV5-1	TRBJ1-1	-	TGCGCCAGCAACTACCAATTAACAGGGGTCGGGAACACTGAAGCTTTCTTT	CASNYQLTGVGNTEAFF
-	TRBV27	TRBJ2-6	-	TGTGCCAGCAGTTTGGATAGGGAAGGTGGGGCCAACGTCCTGACTTTC	CASSLDREGGANVLTF
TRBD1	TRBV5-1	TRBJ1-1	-	TGCGCCAGCAGCAATCCGGGACAGGGGGCTGAAGCTTTCTTT	CASSNPGQGAEAFF
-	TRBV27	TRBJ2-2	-	TGTGCCAGCAGATTAGTAAGAACCGGGGAGCTGTTTTTT	CASRLVRTGELFF
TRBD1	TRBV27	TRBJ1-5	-	TGTGCCAGCAGTTGGACAGGGATAAACAATCAGCCCCAGCATTTT	CASSWTGINNQPQHF
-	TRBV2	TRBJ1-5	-	TGTGCCAGCCGCCCGAGACAGAATAGCAATCAGCCCCAGCATTTT	CASRPRQNSNQPQHF
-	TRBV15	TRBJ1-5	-	TGTGCCACCAGCCGCCCAGGTTCAGGCAATCAGCCCCAGCATTTT	CATSRPGSGNQPQHF
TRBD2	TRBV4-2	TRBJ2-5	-	TGTGCCAGCAGCCAGGGCTTGGGGGGGGAGACCCAGTACTTC	CASSQGLGGETQYF
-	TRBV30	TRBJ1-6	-	TGTGCCTGGACGGGGGGCAATTCACCCCTCCACTTT	CAWTGGNSPLHF
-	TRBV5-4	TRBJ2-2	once	TGTGCCAGCAGCTTTGAGGGGGCGAACACCGGGGAGCTGTTTTTT	CASSFEGANTGELFF
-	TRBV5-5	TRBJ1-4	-	TGTGCCAGCAGCATTGGGCGCGCCTATAATGAAAAACTGTTTTTT	CASSIGRAYNEKLFF
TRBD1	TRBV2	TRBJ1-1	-	TGTGCCAGCAGGACAGGGAGGGATGAAGCTTTCTTT	CASRTGRDEAFF
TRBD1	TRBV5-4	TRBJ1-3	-	TGTGCCAGCAGCCAAGGGACAGCTGGTGGAAACACCATATATTTT	CASSQGTAGGNTIYF
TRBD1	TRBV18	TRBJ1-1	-	TGTGCCAGCTCACCTTCTCTCGGACAGGGGACTGAAGCTTTCTTT	CASSPSLGQGTEAFF
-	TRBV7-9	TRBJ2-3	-	TGTGCCAGCAGCTTATCGCTCGGGATTAGCACAGATACGCAGTATTTT	CASSLSLGISTDTQYF
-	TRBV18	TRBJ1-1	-	TGTGCCAGCTCATCTTCACAGAACACTGAAGCTTTCTTT	CASSSSQNTEAFF
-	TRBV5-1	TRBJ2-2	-	TGCGCCAGCAGCTTCGTTGTCGTTGGAGGCACCGGGGAGCTGTTTTTT	CASSFVVVGGTGELFF
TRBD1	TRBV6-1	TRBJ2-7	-	TGTGCCAGCAGTGAAGCGGTGACAGGGGTTCACGAGCAGTACTTC	CASSEAVTGVHEQYF
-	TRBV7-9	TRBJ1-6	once	TGTGCCAGCAGCCCGGTTGCAGGGGCCGACCGGACTAATTCACCCCTCCACTTT	CASSPVAGADRTNSPLHF
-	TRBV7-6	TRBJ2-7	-	TGTGCCAGCAGCTTACAGGGGCCCTACGAGCAGTACTTC	CASSLQGPYEQYF
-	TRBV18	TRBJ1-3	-	TGTGCCAGCTCACGGGAAGCGGGAAACACCATATATTTT	CASSREAGNTIYF
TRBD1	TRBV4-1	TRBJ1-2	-	TGCGCCAGCAGCCACACCCGGACAGGAGACTATGGCTACACCTTC	CASSHTRTGDYGYTF
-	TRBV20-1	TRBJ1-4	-	TGCAGTGCTGCAAATGAAAAACTGTTTTTT	CSAANEKLFF
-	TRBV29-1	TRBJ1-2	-	TGCAGCGGGGGAGGGCAGAACTATGGCTACACCTTC	CSGGGQNYGYTF
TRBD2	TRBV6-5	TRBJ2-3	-	TGTGCCAGCAGAACACTAGCGGGGAGATTAGATACGCAGTATTTT	CASRTLAGRLDTQYF
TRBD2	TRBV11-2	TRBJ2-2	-	TGTGCCAGCAGACAGAGCGGGGGGAAACCCGGGGAGCTGTTTTTT	CASRQSGGKPGELFF
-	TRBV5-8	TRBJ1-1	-	TGTGCCAGCAGCTTTTGGGGGACTGAAGCTTTCTTT	CASSFWGTEAFF
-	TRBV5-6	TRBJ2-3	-	TGTGCCAGCAGCTTGCAGGCCGCCGCAGATACGCAGTATTTT	CASSLQAAADTQYF
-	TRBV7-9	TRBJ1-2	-	TGTGCCAGCAGCCGGGACGTCTATGGCTACACCTTC	CASSRDVYGYTF
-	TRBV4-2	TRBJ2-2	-	TGTGCCAGCAGCCAAGAAGGCCTAGCGAACACCGGGGAGCTGTTTTTT	CASSQEGLANTGELFF
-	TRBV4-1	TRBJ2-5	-	TGCGCCAGCAGCCAAGCCATCACTAGTTTGGTCACAGAGACCCAGTACTTC	CASSQAITSLVTETQYF
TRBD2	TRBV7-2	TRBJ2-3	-	TGTGCCAGCAGCTTAAGGACTAGCGGGAGTAGCACAGATACGCAGTATTTT	CASSLRTSGSSTDTQYF
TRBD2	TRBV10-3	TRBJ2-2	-	TGTGCCATCAGTGAGCTCGGGACTAGCGGGAGGGTTGACACCGGGGAGCTGTTTTTT	CAISELGTSGRVDTGELFF